The 12 T cell receptor beta chains presented below share a single source sample, sequenced in a study of Tregs in tolerant kidney transplant recipients. Using immunoSEQ multiplex PCR, the repertoire was profiled, and TCRdb retains in-frame clones only, with some absent. The sample records under 300,000 clones, 80% to 85% being singletons. Sequencing was carried out using CD4+ T cells from blood. These receptors came from a human donor in good health.

The CDR3, as DNA: TGTGCCAGCAGCTTGGGGGACACCATATATTTT. This translates into CASSLGDTIYF. The rearrangement joins TRBV5-6 to TRBJ1-3; no firm D call. The CDR3 runs to 11 residues. The germline V gene has CDR1 SGHDT and CDR2 YYEEEE. V was shortened by 0 bases and J by 8 bases, with 3 bases between the two germline ends.

This rearrangement joins TRBV29-1 to TRBJ1-3, with a possible D match to TRBD1 (5 bases). Trimming pared 6 bases from V and 4 bases from J, leaving 16 bases between. Germline CDR1 and CDR2: SQVTM and ANQGSEA. This CDR3 is built from 14 residues. CDR3 in DNA: TGCAGCGTCGAACCCCGGGGACGAGGAAACACCATATATTTT. Protein product: CSVEPRGRGNTIYF.

The CDR3 nucleotides read TGTGCCAGCAGCACCGGACAGGGCCCCTACGAGCAGTACTTC. The encoded protein is CASSTGQGPYEQYF. The rearrangement uses TRBV5-4 and TRBJ2-7; TRBD1 agrees at 8 bases. This CDR3 is built from 14 residues. The V and J ends lost 4 bases and 2 bases, in that order; junction bases with no gene match: 5. CDR1 and CDR2 from the germline V gene are SGHNT and YYREEE (reference sequence).

CDR3 region: CASSYSRLAGFNEQFF. Here the CDR3 DNA reads TGTGCCAGCAGTTACTCGAGACTAGCGGGTTTCAATGAGCAGTTCTTC. The chain employs TRBV6-5 and TRBJ2-1; the match to TRBD2 covers 10 bases. V lost 0 bases, J lost 6 bases, and 5 bases stayed unmatched. Looked up from germline, CDR1 is MNHEY and CDR2 is SVGAGI. The CDR3 is 16 residues long.

To note about this clone: The same CDR3 is also encoded by other DNA sequences in this sample. V and J are TRBV7-2 and TRBJ2-3; D gene uncertain. V lost 0 bases to trimming and J lost 4 bases, with 8 bases between them. Germline CDR1 is SGHTA and CDR2 is FQGNSA. The CDR3 loop spans 14 amino acids. The CDR3 bases are TGTGCCAGCAGCTTAGCCGGGCCCGCAGATACGCAGTATTTT. It is translated as CASSLAGPADTQYF.

The chain has TRBV5-4 and TRBJ1-2; D possibly corresponds to TRBD1 (5 bases). CDR1 is SGHNT and CDR2 is YYREEE in the germline V gene (reference sequence). Trimming removed 1 base at V and 2 bases at J, with 9 bases between. The CDR3 covers 14 residues. The CDR3 coding sequence is TGTGCCAGCAGCTTGAACCGACAGAACTATGGCTACACCTTC. Amino acids: CASSLNRQNYGYTF.

The chain has TRBV2 and TRBJ2-1; D ambiguous. The germline V gene encodes CDR1 SNHLY and CDR2 FYNNEI. V lost 4 bases to trimming and J lost 2 bases, with 9 bases between them. The length of the CDR3 is 14 residues. CDR3 sequence (DNA): TGTGCCAGCAGTGTTACGGCTACCTACAATGAGCAGTTCTTC. This codes for CASSVTATYNEQFF.

The rearrangement links TRBV27 to TRBJ2-7, with D possibly called TRBD1 or TRBD2 (5 bases each). Germline CDR1 MNHEY, CDR2 SMNVEV (reference sequence). V shed 5 bases and J shed 3 bases, with 23 bases lying between them. This CDR3 is built from 17 residues. CDR3 nucleotides: TGTGCCAGCAGTCCGTCTAGGTGGGGGATGAGGAGCTACGAGCAGTACTTC. It encodes CASSPSRWGMRSYEQYF.

The V gene is TRBV6-5, the J gene TRBJ2-2; 10 positions match TRBD1. From germline, CDR1 is MNHEY and CDR2 SVGAGI. CDR3 size: 15 residues. Unmatched junction bases numbered 2, after V lost 2 bases and J lost 5 bases. In DNA, the CDR3 is TGTGCCAGCAGTTACGGGACAGGGGATACCGGGGAGCTGTTTTTT. The encoded protein is CASSYGTGDTGELFF.

V gene TRBV7-6 combines with J gene TRBJ2-5, with no clear D. The J call may be wrong; the DNA end is better matched by TRBJ2-7. Germline loops: CDR1 SGHVS, CDR2 FNYEAQ. CDR3 size: 13 residues. The CDR3 region is CASSSDQGYEQYF. CDR3 bases: TGTGCCAGCAGCTCCGATCAAGGCTACGAGCAGTACTTC.

On this clone: A junction end diverges from the germline sequence, so it may reflect a read error. The CDR3 DNA reads as TGTGCTTGGACAAGCGGGAGAGGGACCCAGTACTTC. It codes for CAWTSGRGTQYF. V and J are TRBV30 and TRBJ2-5, with 8 bases that match TRBD2. This CDR3 is 12 amino acids long. The germline CDR1 and CDR2 sequences are GTSNPN and SVGIG (reference sequence).

This chain uses TRBV15 with TRBJ1-4, with D possibly matching TRBD1 (5 bases). The CDR3 runs to 17 residues. V was clipped by 0 bases and J by 7 bases, with 18 bases between them. The germline CDR1 and CDR2 sequences are LNHNV and YYDKDF (reference sequence). CDR3 DNA sequence: TGTGCCACCAGCAGAGAGAAGCCAGGGTCGGTTTTTGAAAAACTGTTTTTT. Translating it yields CATSREKPGSVFEKLFF.